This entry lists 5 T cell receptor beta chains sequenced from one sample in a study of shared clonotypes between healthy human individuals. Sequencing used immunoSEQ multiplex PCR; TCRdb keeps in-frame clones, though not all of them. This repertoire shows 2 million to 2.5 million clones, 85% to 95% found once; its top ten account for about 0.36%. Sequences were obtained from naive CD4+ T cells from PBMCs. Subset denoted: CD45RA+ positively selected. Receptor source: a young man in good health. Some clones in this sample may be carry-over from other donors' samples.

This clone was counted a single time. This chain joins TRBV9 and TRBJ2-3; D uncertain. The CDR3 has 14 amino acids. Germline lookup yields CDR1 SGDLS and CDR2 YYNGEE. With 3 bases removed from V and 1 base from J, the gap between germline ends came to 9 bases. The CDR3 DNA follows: TGTGCCAGCAGCGCCAGGCCCCGCACAGATACGCAGTATTTT. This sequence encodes CASSARPRTDTQYF.

The CDR3 DNA is TGTGCCAGCAGTAACAACAGGGGGCTGGTCACTGAAGCTTTCTTT. Protein: CASSNNRGLVTEAFF. The chain couples TRBV28 to TRBJ1-1, with 9 nucleotides matching TRBD1. The CDR3 has 15 amino acids. In germline, CDR1 is MDHEN, CDR2 SYDVKM. J gave up 4 bases and V 5 bases, and 8 bases lay outside the gene matches. The complete variable domain, with remaining parts taken from reference TRBV28 and TRBJ1-1, reads DVKVTQSSRYLVKRTGEKVFLECVQDMDHENMFWYRQDPGLGLRLIYFSYDVKMKEKGDIPEGYSVSREKKERFSLILESASTNQTSMYLCASSNNRGLVTEAFFGQGTRLTVV.

CDR3 protein: CAWARAGGTYEQYF. The CDR3 nucleotides are TGTGCCTGGGCCCGGGCAGGGGGGACGTACGAGCAGTACTTC. The chain joins TRBV30 to TRBJ2-7, with D possibly matching TRBD1 (7 bases). Trimming cost V 5 bases and J 4 bases, with 18 bases left between them. The germline V gene has CDR1 GTSNPN and CDR2 SVGIG (reference sequence). The CDR3 has 14 residues.

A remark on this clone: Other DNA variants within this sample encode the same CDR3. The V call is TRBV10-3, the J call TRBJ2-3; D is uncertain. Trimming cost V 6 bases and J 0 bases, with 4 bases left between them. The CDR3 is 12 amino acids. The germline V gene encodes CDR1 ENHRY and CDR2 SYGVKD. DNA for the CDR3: TGTGCCATCAGAAGTAGCACAGATACGCAGTATTTT. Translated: CAIRSSTDTQYF.

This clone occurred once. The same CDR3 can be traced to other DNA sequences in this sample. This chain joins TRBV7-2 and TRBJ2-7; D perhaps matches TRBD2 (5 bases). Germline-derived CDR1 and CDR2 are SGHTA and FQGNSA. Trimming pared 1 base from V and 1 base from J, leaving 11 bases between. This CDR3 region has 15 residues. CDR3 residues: CASSLGTSGSYEQYF. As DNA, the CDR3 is TGTGCCAGCAGCTTAGGTACGTCGGGGTCCTACGAGCAGTACTTC. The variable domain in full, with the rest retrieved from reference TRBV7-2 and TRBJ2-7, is GAGVSQSPSNKVTEKGKDVELRCDPISGHTALYWYRQSLGQGLEFLIYFQGNSAPDKSGLPSDRFSAERTGGSVSTLTIQRTQQEDSAVYLCASSLGTSGSYEQYFGPGTRLTVT.